A selection of T cell receptor beta chains follows, all from one sample in a study of Graves' ophthalmopathy and Graves' hyperthyroidism. From the multiplex PCR reads, TCRdb called clonotypes with MiXCR, one entry per CDR3 protein. In the table there are 45,000 to 60,000 distinct CDR3 sequences, roughly 46% of which are singletons. Sequenced sample: peripheral blood. These TCRs come from an adult woman with Graves' ophthalmopathy. Both conserved end residues are part of each CDR3. D genes are given only for firm matches. Size is stated for part of the rows, as once, few or many counts, or as a class when the clone is expanded.

j_call clone_size d_call v_call cdr3_nt cdr3_aa
TRBJ1-2 NA NA TRBV6-4 TGTGCCAGCAGTGACTCTAGCGGTAACACCTTC CASSDSSGNTF
TRBJ1-2 NA NA TRBV15 TGTGCCACCAGCGACCGACAGGACAACTATGGCTACACCTTC CATSDRQDNYGYTF
TRBJ2-2 NA NA TRBV7-3 TGTGCCAGCAGCGCCTCTCACAGACAAGAGACCGGGGAGCTGTTTTTT CASSASHRQETGELFF
TRBJ2-3 many TRBD2 TRBV6-1 TGTGCCAGCAGTTACAAAGCGGGAGATGGTGCAGATACGCAGTATTTT CASSYKAGDGADTQYF
TRBJ2-7 many TRBD2 TRBV6-1 TGTGCCAGCACCTCCGGGACTAGCATCCGCGAGCAGTACTTC CASTSGTSIREQYF
TRBJ2-2 few NA TRBV24-1 TGTGCCACCAGTGATTTGTACTGGAACACCGGGGAGCTGTTTTTT CATSDLYWNTGELFF
TRBJ2-5 many NA TRBV20-1 TGCAGTGTGGGAGAGACCCAGTACTTC CSVGETQYF
TRBJ1-6 many TRBD1 TRBV6-1 TGTGCCACACATTTCGGGGACAGTAATTCACCCCTCCACTTT CATHFGDSNSPLHF
TRBJ2-7 NA NA TRBV7-9 TGTGCCTGCGCCCGGGGCGGAGGCTACGAGCAGTACTTC CACARGGGYEQYF
TRBJ2-7 medium-sized NA TRBV7-2 TGTGCCAGCAGCTCCAGCCTGTCCTACGAGCAGTACTTC CASSSSLSYEQYF
TRBJ2-2 few NA TRBV30 TGTGCCTCAAGGTCGGGGCCGAACACCGGGGAGCTGTTTTTT CASRSGPNTGELFF
TRBJ1-6 many TRBD1 TRBV5-1 TGCGCCAGCAGCTCCGACAGGGCGAATTCACCCCTCCACTTT CASSSDRANSPLHF
TRBJ2-1 once TRBD2 TRBV25-1 TGTGCCAGCAGTGAATCTTGGGGACTAGCGGGAGGTGAGCAGTTCTTC CASSESWGLAGGEQFF
TRBJ1-2 NA NA TRBV29-1 TGCAGTCGCGGGAGGGGCGAATATGGCTACACCTTC CSRGRGEYGYTF
TRBJ2-7 NA NA TRBV5-1 TGCGCCAGCAGCCCACGGGCCCCCAGCGAGCAGTACTTC CASSPRAPSEQYF
TRBJ2-1 NA TRBD2 TRBV25-1 TGTGCCAGCAGTCCCCAATCCCCGTCTAGCGGGAGACACAATGAGCAGTTCTTC CASSPQSPSSGRHNEQFF
TRBJ2-5 NA TRBD2 TRBV3-1 TGTGCCAGCGACTCGGGGAAACTAGCGGAGACCCAGTACTTC CASDSGKLAETQYF
TRBJ2-7 NA TRBD1 TRBV10-3 TGTGCCATATCGACGGACAGGGTTGAAGAGCAGTACTTC CAISTDRVEEQYF
TRBJ2-1 NA TRBD2 TRBV25-1 TGTGCCAGCGGTGAATCTTGGGGACTAGCGGCAAACAATGAGCAGTTCTTT CASGESWGLAANNEQFF
TRBJ2-5 many TRBD2 TRBV15 TGTGCCACCAGCAGAGATTTACTAGCGGGAGGCCAAGAGACCCAGTACTTC CATSRDLLAGGQETQYF
TRBJ2-1 once NA TRBV11-3 TGTGCCAGCAGTTTGGGACTGAACAATGAGCAGTTCTTC CASSLGLNNEQFF
TRBJ2-3 once TRBD1 TRBV20-1 TGCAATGCTGACAGGGGGACCCGCACAGATGCGCAGTATTTT CNADRGTRTDAQYF
TRBJ2-7 NA TRBD2 TRBV4-1 TGCGCCAGCAGACAAGAGGGGACTAGCGGGAGCTACGAGCAGTACTTC CASRQEGTSGSYEQYF